This T cell receptor (beta chain) was observed in a study of shared clonotypes between healthy human individuals. Study-level results: Clonotype sharing among donors was thought likely to change with sequencing depth.

The CDR3 loop spans 16 amino acids. The V and J ends lost 4 bases and 1 base respectively, with 14 bases between them. In germline, CDR1 is MNHEY, CDR2 SMNVEV (reference sequence). This clone was picked up one time. Its cognate antigen is unknown. Generated by immunoSEQ multiplex PCR, the TCRdb table keeps only in-frame clones and is missing some. The sample yields fewer than 1.8 million clones, approximately 98.5% seen once. The receptor was derived from a man aged 25 to 45 in good health. Sequencing input: naive CD4+ T cells sorted from blood. Indicated subset: CD45RA+ positively selected. V and J are TRBV27 and TRBJ2-1; D may match TRBD1 or TRBD2 (5 bases each). DNA of the CDR3: TGTGCCAGCAGTTCCCTGGTGGGGGTGTCCTACAATGAGCAGTTCTTC. Translating it yields CASSSLVGVSYNEQFF.